This T cell receptor (beta chain) was recovered during a study of OX40 agonist ivuxolimab in advanced cancers. Study in general: The study treated patients with ivuxolimab, an agonistic anti-OX40 (CD134) antibody. The diagnoses of dose-escalation patients were hepatocellular carcinoma, melanoma, renal cell or head and neck cancer.

Data came from immunoSEQ multiplex PCR; TCRdb stores just in-frame clones and leaves some out. The sample shows tens of thousands of clones, more than 75% of them seen only once. Peripheral blood came from all dose cohorts at three timepoints. The CDR3 length is 13 residues. Germline V gene sequence: CDR1 SGHVS, CDR2 FNYEAQ. Trimming took off 1 base at V and 2 bases at J, with 4 bases between the two ends. The origin of this receptor is an adult with an advanced solid tumor such as melanoma, head and neck, liver or kidney cancer. The chain is built from TRBV7-6 and TRBJ2-3; D is ambiguous. Sequenced here: CD4+ or CD8+ T cells sorted from blood, sampled in a trial of the OX40 agonist ivuxolimab. The CDR3, as DNA: TGTGCCAGCAGCTTAGGGGACACAGATACGCAGTATTTT. Encoded protein: CASSLGDTDTQYF.